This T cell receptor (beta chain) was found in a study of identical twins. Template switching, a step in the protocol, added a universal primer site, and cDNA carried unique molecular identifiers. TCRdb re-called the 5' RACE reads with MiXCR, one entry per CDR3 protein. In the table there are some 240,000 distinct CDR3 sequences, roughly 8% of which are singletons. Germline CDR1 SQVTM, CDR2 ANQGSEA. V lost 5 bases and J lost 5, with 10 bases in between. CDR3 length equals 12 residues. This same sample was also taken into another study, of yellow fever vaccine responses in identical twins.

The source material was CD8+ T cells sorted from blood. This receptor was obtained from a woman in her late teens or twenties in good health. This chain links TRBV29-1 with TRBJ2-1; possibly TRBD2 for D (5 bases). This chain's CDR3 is CSVRRGDNEQFF. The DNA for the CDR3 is TGCAGCGTTCGACGGGGTGACAATGAGCAGTTCTTC.